The 14 T cell receptor beta chains in this list originate from one sample, sequenced in a study of CD8+CD57+ T cells in acquired aplastic anemia. The study profiled TCR beta VDJ and CDR3 using genomic DNA as template. TCRdb fed the reads into MiXCR, producing one record per CDR3 protein. The profile shows 200,000 to 250,000 distinct CDR3 sequences, around 45% of them singletons. Patients picked for sequencing had shown CD8+CD57+ cell expansion detected by flow cytometry. The sequencing input was sorted CD4+, CD8+, or CD8+CD57+ T cells (not recorded which) from PBMCs. The receptor set was obtained from a human donor with aplastic anemia.

The V and J genes are TRBV2 and TRBJ1-6; the match to TRBD1 covers 7 bases. The J segment lost 4 bases and the V segment lost 5 bases, leaving 2 bases of the junction unmatched. Germline V gives CDR1 SNHLY, CDR2 FYNNEI. This CDR3 spans 14 amino acids. The CDR3 protein is CASSSGQYNSPLHF. In DNA, the CDR3 is TGTGCCAGCAGTTCGGGACAGTATAATTCACCCCTCCACTTT.

This chain joins TRBV9 and TRBJ2-5; TRBD1 might be the D (6 bases). This CDR3 has 13 amino acids. Germline V gives CDR1 SGDLS, CDR2 YYNGEE. Deletions cut 4 bases from V and 3 bases from J, with 10 bases between. CDR3 bases: TGTGCCAGCAGCCCGAGGGGGAAAGAGACCCAGTACTTC. This sequence encodes CASSPRGKETQYF.

The chain has TRBV5-1 and TRBJ2-7; tentative D call: TRBD1 (5 bases). Trimming stripped 6 bases from V and 6 bases from J, with 10 bases between. The CDR3 extends over 11 amino acids. CDR1 is SGHRS, CDR2 YFSETQ, per germline. DNA of the CDR3: TGCGCCAGCAAAACTCAGGGCGAGCAGTACTTC. Its translation is CASKTQGEQYF.

This clonotype was counted between two and nine times. The V gene is TRBV25-1, the J gene TRBJ1-3; D is unresolved. Trimming took 4 bases from V and 0 from J, leaving 13 bases between them. This CDR3 region has 16 residues. Germline lookup yields CDR1 MGHDK and CDR2 SYGVNS. The CDR3, as DNA: TGTGCCAGCAGTGGATTCTTGCAACCCTCTGGAAACACCATATATTTT. Its protein is CASSGFLQPSGNTIYF.

In this sample, this clonotype turned up a few times. V and J are TRBV10-3 and TRBJ2-7; 8 bases line up with TRBD1. Trimming took 7 bases from V and 5 from J; bases not matched to a gene: 16. This CDR3 is 16 amino acids long. In germline, CDR1 is ENHRY, CDR2 SYGVKD. The CDR3, as DNA: TGTGCCATCAAGCCCCCCACCGGACAGGGCGGTCACGAGCAGTACTTC. Residues: CAIKPPTGQGGHEQYF.

This clonotype was detected ten times or more. V is TRBV10-3 and J is TRBJ2-3; D unresolved. The V end was cut by 7 bases, the J end by 1 base, with 15 bases between. Germline V gene sequence: CDR1 ENHRY, CDR2 SYGVKD. This CDR3 region has 15 residues. The CDR3 loop is CAITPNTSRTDTQYF. The CDR3 nucleotides read TGTGCCATCACTCCCAACACATCTCGCACAGATACGCAGTATTTT.

This clonotype was observed at least ten times. The chain joins TRBV6-2 or TRBV6-3 to TRBJ1-5, with 7 nucleotides matching TRBD1. The V gene end was trimmed by 6 bases and the J gene end by 1 base; junction bases not matched to a gene: 12. The V gene's germline CDR1 is MNHEY and CDR2 SVGEGT. The CDR3 extends over 17 amino acids. The CDR3 reads CASSYRQGRVSNQPQHF. The CDR3 DNA sequence: TGTGCCAGCAGCTATAGACAGGGAAGGGTCAGCAATCAGCCCCAGCATTTT.

The CDR3 region has the DNA TGTGCCAGCAGCCCCCCTCGGGAATCACCCCTCCACTTT. Translating gives CASSPPRESPLHF. V is TRBV7-9 and J is TRBJ1-6; D is undetermined. Per germline, CDR1 SEHNR and CDR2 FQNEAQ (reference sequence). The CDR3 loop spans 13 amino acids. V gave up 5 bases and J gave up 10 bases, with 12 bases separating them.

V and J are TRBV7-9 and TRBJ1-1; 7 bases match TRBD1. Per the germline V gene, CDR1 is SEHNR and CDR2 is FQNEAQ (reference sequence). The length of the CDR3 is 14 residues. V trimming: 5 bases; J trimming: 5 bases; junction bases outside the gene matches: 8. The chain's CDR3 is CASSLRQGGTEAFF. The DNA of the CDR3 is TGTGCCAGCAGCCTACGACAGGGTGGTACTGAAGCTTTCTTT.

About this clonotype: This may arise from a read error, as a much more abundant clone is one base away. This chain links TRBV10-3 with TRBJ2-6; the D is unclear. Germline V gene sequence: CDR1 ENHRY, CDR2 SYGVKD. The CDR3 extends over 15 amino acids. Trimming took 4 bases from V and 0 from J, leaving 7 bases between them. Written as DNA, the CDR3 is TGTGCCATCAGTGGGGATCCCTCTGGGGCCAACGTCCTGACTTTC. It encodes CAISGDPSGANVLTF.

In its sample, this clonotype was seen many times. The J gene is TRBJ1-5, the V gene TRBV4-2; perhaps TRBD1 as D (5 bases). The CDR3 consists of 15 residues. Germline values: CDR1 LGHNA, CDR2 YNFKEQ. V was trimmed by 5 bases and J by 2 bases, leaving 13 bases between them. The CDR3 is CASSYLQGGNQPQHF. The CDR3 nucleotides read TGTGCCAGCAGCTACCTCCAGGGTGGCAATCAGCCCCAGCATTTT.

Only one count was recorded for this clonotype. The gene calls are TRBV7-9 and TRBJ2-5; unclear D gene. The DNA end is a closer match to TRBJ2-7, so the J assignment may be wrong. Germline CDR1 reads SEHNR; CDR2 reads FQNEAQ (reference sequence). CDR3 length: 12 residues. CDR3 protein: CASSLMSYEQYF. CDR3 coding DNA: TGTGCCAGCAGCTTAATGAGTTACGAGCAGTACTTC.

This chain links TRBV20-1 with TRBJ1-2, with a tentative D call TRBD1 (5 bases). The V and J ends lost 0 bases and 8 bases respectively, with 13 bases between them. Germline V gives CDR1 DFQATT, CDR2 SNEGSKA (reference sequence). This CDR3 is 13 amino acids long. CDR3 sequence reads: CSARDARVGGYTF. The CDR3 nucleotides read TGCAGTGCTAGAGATGCCAGGGTAGGCGGCTACACCTTC.

This CDR3 is CASSTQPDQPQHF. For the CDR3, the DNA is TGTGCCAGCAGCACTCAGCCCGATCAGCCCCAGCATTTT. J is TRBJ1-5 and V is TRBV11-2, with no clear D. This CDR3 has 13 amino acids. CDR1 and CDR2 (germline): SGHAT, FQNNGV. V was trimmed by 5 bases and J by 5 bases, leaving 10 bases between them.